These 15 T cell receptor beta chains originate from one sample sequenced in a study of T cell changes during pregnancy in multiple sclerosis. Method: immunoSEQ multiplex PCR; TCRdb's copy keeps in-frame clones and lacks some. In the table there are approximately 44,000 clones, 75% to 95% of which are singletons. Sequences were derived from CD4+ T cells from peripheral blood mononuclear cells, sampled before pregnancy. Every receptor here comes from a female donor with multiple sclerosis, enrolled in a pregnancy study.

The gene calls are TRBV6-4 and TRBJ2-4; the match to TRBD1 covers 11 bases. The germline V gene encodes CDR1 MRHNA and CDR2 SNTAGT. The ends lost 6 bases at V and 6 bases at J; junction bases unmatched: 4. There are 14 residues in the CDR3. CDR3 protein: CASSEGQGANIQYF. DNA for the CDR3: TGTGCCAGCAGCGAAGGACAGGGGGCAAACATTCAGTACTTC.

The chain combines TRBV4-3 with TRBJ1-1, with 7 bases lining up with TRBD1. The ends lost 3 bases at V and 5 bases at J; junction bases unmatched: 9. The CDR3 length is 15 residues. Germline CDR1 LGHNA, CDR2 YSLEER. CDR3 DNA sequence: TGCGCCAGCAGCCAGGTAGACAGGGACCGAACTGAAGCTTTCTTT. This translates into CASSQVDRDRTEAFF.

The CDR3 DNA is TGCGCCAGCAGCCCGGGACACCCAACTAATGAAAAACTGTTTTTT. Amino acid sequence: CASSPGHPTNEKLFF. This chain connects TRBV5-1 to TRBJ1-4; weak D call: TRBD1 (6 bases). The germline V gene has CDR1 SGHRS and CDR2 YFSETQ. CDR3 length: 15 amino acids. Trimming stripped 4 bases from V and 0 bases from J, with 10 bases between.

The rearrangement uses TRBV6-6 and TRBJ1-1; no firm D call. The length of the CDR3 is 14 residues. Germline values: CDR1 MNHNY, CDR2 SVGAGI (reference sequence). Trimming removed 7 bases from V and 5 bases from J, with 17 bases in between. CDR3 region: CASTPLIGVTEAFF. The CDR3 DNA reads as TGTGCCAGCACTCCCTTGATCGGGGTGACTGAAGCTTTCTTT.

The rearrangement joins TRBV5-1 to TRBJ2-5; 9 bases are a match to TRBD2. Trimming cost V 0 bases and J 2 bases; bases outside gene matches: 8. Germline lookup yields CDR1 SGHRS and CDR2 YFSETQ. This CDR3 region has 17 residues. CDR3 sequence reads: CASSLGLAVSYQETQYF. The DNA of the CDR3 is TGCGCCAGCAGCTTGGGACTAGCGGTATCTTATCAAGAGACCCAGTACTTC. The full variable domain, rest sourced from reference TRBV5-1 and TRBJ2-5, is KAGVTQTPRYLIKTRGQQVTLSCSPISGHRSVSWYQQTPGQGLQFLFEYFSETQRNKGNFPGRFSGRQFSNSRSEMNVSTLELGDSALYLCASSLGLAVSYQETQYFGPGTRLLVL.

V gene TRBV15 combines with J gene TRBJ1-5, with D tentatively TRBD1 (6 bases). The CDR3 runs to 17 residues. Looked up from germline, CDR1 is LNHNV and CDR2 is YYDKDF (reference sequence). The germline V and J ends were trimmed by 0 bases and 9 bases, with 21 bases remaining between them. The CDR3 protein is CATSRDYGAEGVPPQHF. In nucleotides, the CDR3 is TGTGCCACCAGCAGAGATTACGGCGCAGAGGGGGTCCCGCCCCAGCATTTT.

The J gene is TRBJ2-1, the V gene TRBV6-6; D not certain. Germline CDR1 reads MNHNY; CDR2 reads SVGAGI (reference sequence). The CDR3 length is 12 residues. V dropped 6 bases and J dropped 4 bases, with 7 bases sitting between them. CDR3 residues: CASSRDYNEQFF. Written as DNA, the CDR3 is TGTGCCAGCAGCCGAGATTACAATGAGCAGTTCTTC.

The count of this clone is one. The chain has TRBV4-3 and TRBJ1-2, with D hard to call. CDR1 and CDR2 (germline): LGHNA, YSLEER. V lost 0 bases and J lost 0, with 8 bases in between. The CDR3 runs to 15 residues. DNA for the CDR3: TGCGCCAGCAGCCAAGACCCCGGGGCTAACTATGGCTACACCTTC. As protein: CASSQDPGANYGYTF.

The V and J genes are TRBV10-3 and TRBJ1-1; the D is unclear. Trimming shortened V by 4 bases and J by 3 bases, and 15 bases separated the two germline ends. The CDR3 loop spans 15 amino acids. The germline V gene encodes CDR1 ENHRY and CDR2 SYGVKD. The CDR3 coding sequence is TGTGCCATCAGTGGGGGTGGGAGCGGGGACACTGAAGCTTTCTTT. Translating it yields CAISGGGSGDTEAFF.

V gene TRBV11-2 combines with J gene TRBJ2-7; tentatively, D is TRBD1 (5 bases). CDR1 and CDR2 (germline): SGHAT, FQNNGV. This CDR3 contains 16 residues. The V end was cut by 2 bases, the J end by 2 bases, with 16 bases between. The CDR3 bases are TGTGCCAGCAGCTTAAGGCCAGGGCAGGCGGCCTACGAGCAGTACTTC. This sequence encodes CASSLRPGQAAYEQYF. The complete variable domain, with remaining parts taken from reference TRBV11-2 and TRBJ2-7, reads EAGVAQSPRYKIIEKRQSVAFWCNPISGHATLYWYQQILGQGPKLLIQFQNNGVVDDSQLPKDRFSAERLKGVDSTLKIQPAKLEDSAVYLCASSLRPGQAAYEQYFGPGTRLTVT.

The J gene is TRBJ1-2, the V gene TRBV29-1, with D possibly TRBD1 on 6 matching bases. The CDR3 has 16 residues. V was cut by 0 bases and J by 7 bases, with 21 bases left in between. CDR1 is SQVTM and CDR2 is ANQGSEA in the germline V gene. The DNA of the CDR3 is TGCAGCGTTGAAGAATCAGGCCACAGGGAACACTCTGGCTACACCTTC. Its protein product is CSVEESGHREHSGYTF.

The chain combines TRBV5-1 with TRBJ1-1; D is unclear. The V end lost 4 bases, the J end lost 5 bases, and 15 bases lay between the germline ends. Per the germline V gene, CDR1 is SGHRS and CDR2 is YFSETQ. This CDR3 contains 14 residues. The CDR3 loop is CASSMRTAGTEAFF. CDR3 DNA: TGCGCCAGCAGCATGAGGACGGCGGGAACTGAAGCTTTCTTT.

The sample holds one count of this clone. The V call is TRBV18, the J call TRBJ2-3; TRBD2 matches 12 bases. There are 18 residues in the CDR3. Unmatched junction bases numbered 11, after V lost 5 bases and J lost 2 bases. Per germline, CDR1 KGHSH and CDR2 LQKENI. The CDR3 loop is CASSSPRLAGAYTDTQYF. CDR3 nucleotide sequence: TGTGCCAGCTCATCTCCGCGACTAGCGGGAGCCTACACAGATACGCAGTATTTT.

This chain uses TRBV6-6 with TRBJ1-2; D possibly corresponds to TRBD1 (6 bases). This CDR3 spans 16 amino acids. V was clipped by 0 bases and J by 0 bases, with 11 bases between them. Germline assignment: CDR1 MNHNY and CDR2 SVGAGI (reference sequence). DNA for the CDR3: TGTGCCAGCAGTTACTCGGACAGCAGAACTAACTATGGCTACACCTTC. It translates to CASSYSDSRTNYGYTF.

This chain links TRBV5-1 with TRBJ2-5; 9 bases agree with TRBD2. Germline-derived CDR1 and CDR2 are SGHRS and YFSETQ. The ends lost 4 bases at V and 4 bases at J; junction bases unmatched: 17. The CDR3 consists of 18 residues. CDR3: CASSPTSLGGGAAETQYF. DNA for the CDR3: TGCGCCAGCAGCCCTACCTCCCTAGGCGGGGGGGCAGCAGAGACCCAGTACTTC.